A single sample gave rise to the 23 T cell receptor beta chains below, sequenced in a study of blood T cell repertoires in COVID-19 (dated by TCRdb to about 2020). The library was prepared using the immunoSEQ multiplex PCR assay. TCRdb mirrors the immuneACCESS table, restricted to in-frame sequences. Some clones are absent from its copies; in checked studies, under half trace to an unresolved V gene, and the reason for the others is unknown. This sample has some 110,000 clones in its table, and roughly 84% of those were observed once. Jointly, the top ten make up approximately 3.6% of the sample. The sample consisted of PBMCs or T cells enriched from blood (not recorded which). The receptors stem from a woman in her thirties who had recovered from COVID-19.

This clone was observed a handful of times. This sequence joins TRBV4-1 and TRBJ1-1; 8 bases line up with TRBD1. The V gene end was trimmed by 3 bases and the J gene end by 3 bases; junction bases not matched to a gene: 3. This CDR3 is built from 14 residues. CDR1 is MGHRA, CDR2 YSYEKL, per germline. The CDR3 spells CASSHPTGDTEAFF. In DNA, the CDR3 is TGCGCCAGCAGCCACCCGACAGGGGACACTGAAGCTTTCTTT.

This clone was seen more than once but under ten times. The V gene is TRBV2, the J gene TRBJ1-4; possible D gene TRBD1, 5 bases. The germline V and J ends were trimmed by 5 bases and 7 bases, with 11 bases remaining between them. CDR3 size: 13 residues. Germline V lookup: CDR1 SNHLY, CDR2 FYNNEI. CDR3 sequence: CASSSWGGEKLFF. The CDR3 DNA follows: TGTGCCAGCAGTAGCTGGGGCGGTGAAAAACTGTTTTTT.

The rearrangement uses TRBV7-5 and TRBJ2-3; the table assigns TRBD2, which was not confirmed against the DNA. TRBV7-5 is assigned pseudogene status. The CDR3 runs 17 residues. CDR3 sequence (DNA): TGTGTCAGAAGCTTACCGACTAGCGGGACATGCACAGATACGCAGTATTTT. This gives the protein CVRSLPTSGTCTDTQYF.

The chain uses TRBV28 and TRBJ2-5; 9 bases agree with TRBD1. Germline V lookup: CDR1 MDHEN, CDR2 SYDVKM. This CDR3 comprises 17 residues. Germline trimming cut 6 bases from V and 6 bases from J; bases unmatched to any gene: 17. The CDR3 sequence: CASSSDRGGAGRQTQYF. CDR3 nucleotide sequence: TGTGCCAGCAGCTCCGACAGGGGGGGAGCGGGAAGGCAGACCCAGTACTTC.

V usage is TRBV28 and J usage is TRBJ2-7; D might be TRBD2 (5 bases). CDR3 length: 13 amino acids. Trimming took 6 bases from V and 2 from J, leaving 11 bases between them. Germline V lookup: CDR1 MDHEN, CDR2 SYDVKM. CDR3: CASRATTTYEQYF. DNA for the CDR3: TGTGCCAGCAGGGCGACTACCACCTACGAGCAGTACTTC.

The genes are TRBV24-1 and TRBJ1-1; no definite D call. Germline values: CDR1 KGHDR, CDR2 SFDVKD. The CDR3 runs to 8 residues. V was pared by 11 bases and J by 10 bases, with 7 bases between. The CDR3 DNA follows: TGTGCCAGAACGGGAGCTTTCTTT. Its translation: CARTGAFF.

The genes are TRBV24-1 and TRBJ2-4, with D possibly being TRBD2 (6 bases). Germline V gene data show CDR1 as KGHDR and CDR2 as SFDVKD. With 2 bases removed from V and 6 bases from J, the gap between germline ends came to 13 bases. The CDR3 consists of 15 residues. The CDR3 loop reads CATSDSRGSGNIQYF. CDR3 bases: TGTGCCACCAGTGATTCCCGGGGGAGTGGAAACATTCAGTACTTC.

The chain uses TRBV7-8 and TRBJ1-1; D may be TRBD1 (6 bases). CDR1 is SGHVS, CDR2 FQNEAQ, per germline. V lost 2 bases, J lost 0 bases, and 19 bases lay in between. This CDR3 comprises 18 residues. CDR3 coding DNA: TGTGCCAGCAGCTTAACCGTGGGGGGGGGCTCTATGAACACTGAAGCTTTCTTT. Translated, it gives CASSLTVGGGSMNTEAFF.

This clone occurred once. This chain uses TRBV13 with TRBJ2-3; the match to TRBD2 covers 7 bases. CDR1 PRHDT and CDR2 FYEKMQ come from the germline V gene (reference sequence). The CDR3 spans 16 residues. The V gene end was trimmed by 1 base and the J gene end by 1 base; junction bases not matched to a gene: 5. CDR3 loop: CASSLVSTSGTDTQYF. The CDR3, as DNA: TGTGCCAGCAGCTTAGTGAGTACTAGCGGCACAGATACGCAGTATTTT.

The V gene is TRBV9, the J gene TRBJ2-1, with 16 bases fitting TRBD2. Germline lookup yields CDR1 SGDLS and CDR2 YYNGEE. V lost 0 bases, J lost 8 bases, and 14 bases stayed unmatched. There are 20 residues in the CDR3. Here the CDR3 DNA reads TGTGCCAGCAGCGTAGGTCTCCCGGGACTAGCGGGAGGGTCCCCCGATGAGCAGTTCTTC. Protein product: CASSVGLPGLAGGSPDEQFF.

The chain joins TRBV5-1 to TRBJ2-1; 11 bases match TRBD2. Germline V gives CDR1 SGHRS, CDR2 YFSETQ. The J segment lost 1 base and the V segment lost 4 bases, leaving 4 bases of the junction unmatched. This CDR3 is 16 amino acids long. The CDR3 loop is CASSPVAGGSYNEQFF. CDR3 DNA: TGCGCCAGCAGCCCGGTAGCGGGAGGGTCCTACAATGAGCAGTTCTTC.

V usage is TRBV28 and J usage is TRBJ2-5; 10 nucleotides line up with TRBD2. Trimming cost V 11 bases and J 5 bases; bases outside gene matches: 14. The CDR3 runs to 15 residues. Germline V lookup: CDR1 MDHEN, CDR2 SYDVKM. Here the CDR3 reads CAALGLAAGGETQYF. CDR3 DNA sequence: TGTGCCGCCTTAGGACTAGCGGCAGGGGGGGAGACCCAGTACTTC.

V gene TRBV3-1 (or the pseudogene TRBV3-2) combines with J gene TRBJ1-4; 7 bases align to TRBD1. Germline V gene data show CDR1 as LGHDT and CDR2 as YNNKEL (reference sequence). This CDR3 is built from 16 residues. The V segment lost 4 bases and the J segment 2 bases; nucleotides outside the gene matches: 7. The CDR3 protein is CASSLRTGATNEKLFF. CDR3 DNA: TGTGCCAGCAGCCTCAGGACAGGAGCGACTAATGAAAAACTGTTTTTT.

The chain employs TRBV7-2 and TRBJ2-3; possible D gene TRBD1, 7 bases. The germline gives CDR1 SGHTA, CDR2 FQGNSA. The CDR3 has 15 residues. Trimming took 4 bases from V and 4 from J, leaving 15 bases between them. The CDR3: CASSWGVGGADTQYF. As DNA, the CDR3 is TGTGCCAGCAGCTGGGGGGTAGGGGGCGCAGATACGCAGTATTTT.

The chain joins TRBV5-1 to TRBJ2-2, with TRBD2 matching 15 bases. The germline V gene has CDR1 SGHRS and CDR2 YFSETQ. The CDR3 loop spans 17 amino acids. V shed 4 bases, J shed 4 bases, and the junction held 5 bases outside the gene matches. CDR3 in amino acids: CASSTGLAGGSTGELFF. CDR3 bases: TGCGCCAGCAGCACCGGACTAGCGGGAGGGAGCACCGGGGAGCTGTTTTTT.

This sequence joins TRBV6-2 or TRBV6-3 and TRBJ1-1, with D perhaps TRBD1 (6 bases). V was trimmed by 4 bases and J by 1 base, leaving 16 bases between them. This CDR3 has 16 amino acids. Germline V gene sequence: CDR1 MNHEY, CDR2 SVGEGT. CDR3 nucleotide sequence: TGTGCCAGCAGTTTGGGGGCTTCTTACCCGAACACTGAAGCTTTCTTT. Amino acids: CASSLGASYPNTEAFF.

The J gene is TRBJ2-1, the V gene TRBV2, with 8 nucleotides matching TRBD2. There are 16 residues in the CDR3. Trimming took 6 bases from V and 7 from J; bases not matched to a gene: 14. Looked up from germline, CDR1 is SNHLY and CDR2 is FYNNEI. CDR3 loop: CASSSGLVLRANEQFF. DNA for the CDR3: TGTGCCAGCAGCTCGGGACTAGTATTACGGGCGAATGAGCAGTTCTTC.

V usage is TRBV29-1 and J usage is TRBJ2-3, with a tentative D call TRBD2 (6 bases). There are 11 residues in the CDR3. V lost 7 bases and J 6 bases, leaving 11 bases between the germline ends. CDR1 SQVTM and CDR2 ANQGSEA come from the germline V gene. CDR3 loop: CSGRVGDTQYF. The CDR3 DNA reads TGCAGCGGGAGGGTAGGGGATACGCAGTATTTT.

A note on this clone: Other DNA sequences in the sample encode the same CDR3. The chain joins TRBV4-1 to TRBJ2-1; TRBD2 matches at 12 bases. V lost 1 base, J lost 3 bases, and 7 bases stayed unmatched. The CDR3 loop spans 18 amino acids. Per germline, CDR1 MGHRA and CDR2 YSYEKL. CDR3 protein: CASSQVDMGLAGYNEQFF. The CDR3 DNA is TGCGCCAGCAGCCAAGTCGATATGGGACTAGCGGGCTACAATGAGCAGTTCTTC.

This clone showed up just once. V usage is TRBV27 and J usage is TRBJ2-5, with a possible D match to TRBD2 (6 bases). CDR3 length equals 14 residues. Germline assignment: CDR1 MNHEY and CDR2 SMNVEV (reference sequence). Trimming pared 8 bases from V and 10 bases from J, leaving 23 bases between. The CDR3 loop is CASRIQRDSSGQYF. As DNA, the CDR3 is TGTGCCAGCCGCATCCAAAGGGACTCGAGTGGCCAGTACTTC.

The chain carries TRBV11-2 and TRBJ2-7; 9 bases align to TRBD1. Germline CDR1 reads SGHAT; CDR2 reads FQNNGV. Losses at the gene ends were 3 bases for V and 2 bases for J; bases not matched to a gene: 5. This CDR3 has 15 residues. The CDR3 sequence: CASSFLRQGAYEQYF. The CDR3 nucleotides read TGTGCCAGCAGCTTCCTCAGACAGGGGGCCTACGAGCAGTACTTC.

The J gene is TRBJ2-7, the V gene TRBV27, with 11 bases aligning to TRBD2. The CDR3 sequence is 16 residues long. The germline CDR1 and CDR2 sequences are MNHEY and SMNVEV (reference sequence). After removal of 7 bases from V and 5 bases from J, the junction contained 13 bases not matched to a gene. The CDR3: CASTSWASGRLHEQYF. In DNA, the CDR3 is TGTGCCAGCACCTCCTGGGCTAGCGGGAGGTTACACGAGCAGTACTTC.

This rearrangement joins TRBV13 to TRBJ2-3; TRBD2 agrees at 11 bases. The V gene's germline CDR1 is PRHDT and CDR2 FYEKMQ (reference sequence). The CDR3 contains 16 residues. Trimming at V came to 5 bases and at J to 4 bases, leaving 8 bases not matched to a gene. As DNA, the CDR3 is TGTGCCAGCAGCCTTATGGTAGCGGGAGGGTCAGATACGCAGTATTTT. Translating gives CASSLMVAGGSDTQYF.